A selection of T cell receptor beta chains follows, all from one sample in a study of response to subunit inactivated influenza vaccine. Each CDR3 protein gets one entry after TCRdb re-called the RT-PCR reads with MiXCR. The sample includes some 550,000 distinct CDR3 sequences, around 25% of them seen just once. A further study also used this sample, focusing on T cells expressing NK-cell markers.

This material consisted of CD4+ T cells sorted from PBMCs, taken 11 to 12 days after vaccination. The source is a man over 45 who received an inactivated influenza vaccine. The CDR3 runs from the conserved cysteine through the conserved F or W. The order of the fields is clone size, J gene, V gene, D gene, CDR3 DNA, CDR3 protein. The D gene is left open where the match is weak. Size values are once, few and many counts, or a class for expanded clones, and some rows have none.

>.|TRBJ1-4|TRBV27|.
TGTGCCAGCAGTTTGGGGGCGAGGGATGAAAAACTGTTTTTT
CASSLGARDEKLFF
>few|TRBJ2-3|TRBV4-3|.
TGCGCCAGCAGCCCTACAGGTGCTAGTACGCCTTATACGCAGTATTTT
CASSPTGASTPYTQYF
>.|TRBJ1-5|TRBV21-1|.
TGTGCCAGCGTCCCAGGGGGGAGACAGCCCCAGCATTTT
CASVPGGRQPQHF
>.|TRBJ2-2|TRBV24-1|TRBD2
TGTGCCACCAGTGCCCTAGGGAGCGGGAGCGTCGCCGGGGAGCTGTTTTTT
CATSALGSGSVAGELFF
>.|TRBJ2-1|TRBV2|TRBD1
TGTGCCAGCAACCGGGACAGGGCCAATGAGCAGTTCTTC
CASNRDRANEQFF
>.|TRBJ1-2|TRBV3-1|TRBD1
TGTGCCAGCAGTCCTCGGACAGGGGGTTTGATAGGTAATGGCTACACCTTC
CASSPRTGGLIGNGYTF
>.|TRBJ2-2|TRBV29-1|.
TGCAGCGCCAAAGTGGGGACGAACACCGGGGAGCTGTTTTTT
CSAKVGTNTGELFF
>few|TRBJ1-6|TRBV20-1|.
TGCAGTGCAACCCCTACCTATAGTAATTCACCCCTCCACTTT
CSATPTYSNSPLHF
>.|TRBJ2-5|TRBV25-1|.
TGTGCCAGCACTACTACCACCAAGAGCACCCAGTACTTC
CASTTTTKSTQYF
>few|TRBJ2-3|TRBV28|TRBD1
TGTGCCAGCAGCCCCGTCCGACAGGGGACGCAGTATTTT
CASSPVRQGTQYF
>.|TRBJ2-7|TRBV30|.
TGTGCCTGGAGTAAAGGGACATCACCCTACGAGCAGTACTTC
CAWSKGTSPYEQYF
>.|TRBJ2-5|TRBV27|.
TGTGCCAGCAGTTTGGGCGGGCTTGGGAAAACTCAAAAGACCCAGTACTTC
CASSLGGLGKTQKTQYF
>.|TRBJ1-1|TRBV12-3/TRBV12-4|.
TGTGCCAGCAGTCCCGCGACAGTCATGAACACTGAAGCTTTCTTT
CASSPATVMNTEAFF
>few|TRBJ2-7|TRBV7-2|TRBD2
TGTGCCAGCAGCCCCTCAGCGGGAGAGTACGAGCAGTACTTC
CASSPSAGEYEQYF
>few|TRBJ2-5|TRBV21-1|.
TGTGCCAGCAGCGACCCGACAGAGACCCAGTACTTC
CASSDPTETQYF
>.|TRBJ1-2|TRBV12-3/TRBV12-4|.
TGTGCCAGCAGTCCCGTATTCGAAGGCTACACCTTC
CASSPVFEGYTF
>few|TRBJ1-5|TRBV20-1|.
TGCAGTGCTAGAGCAGGGCTCGATCAGCCCCAGCATTTT
CSARAGLDQPQHF
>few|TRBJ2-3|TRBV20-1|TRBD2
TGCAGTGCTAAGACTAGCGGGAGGTCAGATACGCAGTATTTT
CSAKTSGRSDTQYF
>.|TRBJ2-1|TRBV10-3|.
TGTGCCATCAGTGCTACAGAGCTCTCCTACAATGAGCAGTTCTTC
CAISATELSYNEQFF
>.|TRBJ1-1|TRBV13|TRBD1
TGTGCCAGCAGCCTTCTCGGAGGGGCAGGGGGCCACACTGAAGCTTTCTTT
CASSLLGGAGGHTEAFF
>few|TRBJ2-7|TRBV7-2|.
TGTGCCAGCAGCCGACCACTTACCTACGAGCAGTACTTC
CASSRPLTYEQYF
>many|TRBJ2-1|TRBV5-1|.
TGCGCCAGCAGCTTGGAAGCGGCCTCCTACAATGAGCAGTTCTTC
CASSLEAASYNEQFF
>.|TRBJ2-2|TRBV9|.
TGTGCCAGCACCCCCAGGGGGGACACCGGGGAGCTGTTTTTT
CASTPRGDTGELFF
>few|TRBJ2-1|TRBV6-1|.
TGTGCCAGCAACCCCGGGACATCATACAATGAGCAGTTCTTC
CASNPGTSYNEQFF
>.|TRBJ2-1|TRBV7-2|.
TGTGCCAGCAGCAACTGGGGGTTGGGTGGAAACAATGAGCAGTTCTTC
CASSNWGLGGNNEQFF